Listed here are 24 T cell receptor beta chains from one sample, sequenced in a study of blood T cell repertoires in COVID-19. Clones were sequenced by immunoSEQ multiplex PCR, and TCRdb holds only the in-frame ones, with some missing. Found here are 200,000 to 250,000 clones, about nine tenths of them singletons; the top ten hold less than 4.5%. Source material: peripheral blood. Receptors originate from a man aged 50 to 60 with acute or convalescent COVID-19.

The rearrangement links TRBV29-1 to TRBJ1-4; TRBD1 is a possible D gene (6 bases). Trimming cost V 4 bases and J 2 bases, with 8 bases left between them. The CDR3 extends over 13 amino acids. Germline V CDR1 and CDR2: SQVTM, ANQGSEA. DNA for the CDR3: TGCAGCGTTGTACAGGGTACTAATGAAAAACTGTTTTTT. This sequence encodes CSVVQGTNEKLFF.

This chain connects TRBV29-1 to TRBJ1-1; D might be TRBD1 (6 bases). The CDR3 is made up of 12 amino acids. Germline loops: CDR1 SQVTM, CDR2 ANQGSEA. Trimming cost V 6 bases and J 5 bases, with 13 bases left between them. CDR3 DNA: TGCAGCGTCGCTACAGGGACAACTGAAGCTTTCTTT. As protein: CSVATGTTEAFF.

This rearrangement joins TRBV19 to TRBJ1-5; 7 nucleotides agree with TRBD1. V shed 8 bases and J 7 bases; nucleotides not matched to a gene: 14. CDR1 is LNHDA, CDR2 SQIVND, per germline (reference sequence). The CDR3 totals 15 residues. In nucleotides, the CDR3 is TGTGCCAGTGACTTGGGGGACAGCAACCGGCAGCCCCAGCATTTT. This translates into CASDLGDSNRQPQHF. The complete variable domain, with remaining parts taken from reference TRBV19 and TRBJ1-5, reads DGGITQSPKYLFRKEGQNVTLSCEQNLNHDAMYWYRQDPGQGLRLIYYSQIVNDFQKGDIAEGYSVSREKKESFPLTVTSAQKNPTAFYLCASDLGDSNRQPQHFGDGTRLSIL.

Points on this clone: At one boundary the junction diverges from the germline segment, which might be a read error. CDR3 region: CASSLGQPQAQHF. Written as DNA, the CDR3 is TGTGCCAGCAGCTTGGGACAGCCTCAGGCCCAGCATTTT. The chain combines TRBV7-2 with TRBJ1-5; 7 positions match TRBD1. The CDR3 is 13 amino acids. Looked up from germline, CDR1 is SGHTA and CDR2 is FQGNSA.

The chain uses TRBV28 and TRBJ1-2, with 7 nucleotides matching TRBD1. The CDR3 length is 14 residues. Germline V CDR1 and CDR2: MDHEN, SYDVKM. V shed 2 bases and J 5 bases; nucleotides not matched to a gene: 5. The CDR3 spells CASSLDRVSYGYTF. The DNA for the CDR3 is TGTGCCAGCAGTTTAGACAGGGTTTCTTATGGCTACACCTTC.

The rearrangement uses TRBV9 and TRBJ2-7, with TRBD1 identical over 7 bases. Germline V gives CDR1 SGDLS, CDR2 YYNGEE. V dropped 0 bases and J dropped 6; count of bases not matched to a gene: 15. The CDR3 has 17 residues. The CDR3 region is CASSVATGVTGPAEQYF. CDR3 in DNA: TGTGCCAGCAGCGTAGCTACAGGGGTTACAGGGCCTGCCGAGCAGTACTTC.

This chain uses TRBV7-3 with TRBJ1-1; D is perhaps TRBD1 (5 bases). The CDR3 totals 14 residues. V was shortened by 5 bases and J by 1 base, with 11 bases between the two germline ends. Germline loops: CDR1 SGHTA, CDR2 FQGTGA. CDR3 sequence reads: CASSRTRGNTEAFF. DNA for the CDR3: TGTGCCAGCAGCCGCACAAGGGGGAACACTGAAGCTTTCTTT.

V and J are TRBV5-1 and TRBJ1-2; tentatively, D is TRBD1 (5 bases). Germline values: CDR1 SGHRS, CDR2 YFSETQ. Trimming stripped 5 bases from V and 3 bases from J, with 23 bases between. This CDR3 contains 17 residues. The DNA for the CDR3 is TGCGCCAGCAGAAAGGCGACCGGACTCTCGGGGGACTATGGCTACACCTTC. This sequence encodes CASRKATGLSGDYGYTF. The whole variable domain, remainder taken from reference TRBV5-1 and TRBJ1-2, is KAGVTQTPRYLIKTRGQQVTLSCSPISGHRSVSWYQQTPGQGLQFLFEYFSETQRNKGNFPGRFSGRQFSNSRSEMNVSTLELGDSALYLCASRKATGLSGDYGYTFGSGTRLTVV.

This rearrangement joins TRBV27 to TRBJ1-2; 7 positions agree with TRBD1. CDR1 and CDR2 (germline): MNHEY, SMNVEV (reference sequence). Trimming at V came to 4 bases and at J to 4 bases, leaving 9 bases not matched to a gene. CDR3 length: 15 amino acids. The CDR3 loop is CASSSPGTVGYGYTF. As DNA, the CDR3 is TGTGCCAGCAGTTCGCCTGGGACAGTGGGCTATGGCTACACCTTC.

The chain employs TRBV6-1 and TRBJ2-1, with a weak D call TRBD2 (5 bases). CDR3 length equals 15 residues. V shed 2 bases and J shed 0 bases, with 8 bases lying between them. Per the germline V gene, CDR1 is MNHNS and CDR2 is SASEGT. Here the CDR3 DNA reads TGTGCCAGCAGTGAATCGGGGTACTCCTACAATGAGCAGTTCTTC. As protein: CASSESGYSYNEQFF.

This chain connects TRBV18 to TRBJ1-5, with TRBD1 identical over 8 bases. With V trimmed by 1 base and J by 2 bases, 1 base remained unmatched. Germline-derived CDR1 and CDR2 are KGHSH and LQKENI. This CDR3 contains 15 residues. CDR3 DNA: TGTGCCAGCTCACCACTGGGACAGGGCAATCAGCCCCAGCATTTT. It translates to CASSPLGQGNQPQHF.

This rearrangement joins TRBV15 to TRBJ2-5; TRBD1 matches 8 bases. Germline V lookup: CDR1 LNHNV, CDR2 YYDKDF (reference sequence). The CDR3 contains 14 residues. Trimming at V came to 0 bases and at J to 5 bases, leaving 2 bases not matched to a gene. CDR3 sequence: CATSRDRGLETQYF. As DNA, the CDR3 is TGTGCCACCAGCAGAGACAGGGGGCTGGAGACCCAGTACTTC. Using reference TRBV15 and TRBJ2-5 for the parts outside the CDR3, the full variable domain is DAMVIQNPRYQVTQFGKPVTLSCSQTLNHNVMYWYQQKSSQAPKLLFHYYDKDFNNEADTPDNFQSRRPNTSFCFLDIRSPGLGDTAMYLCATSRDRGLETQYFGPGTRLLVL.

This chain links TRBV14 with TRBJ1-2; 8 nucleotides match TRBD1. The CDR3 sequence is 15 residues long. Germline CDR1 SGHDN, CDR2 FVKESK. J gave up 2 bases and V 4 bases, and 6 bases lay outside the gene matches. This CDR3 is CASSPLDRVNYGYTF. DNA for the CDR3: TGTGCCAGCAGCCCTCTGGACAGGGTCAACTATGGCTACACCTTC.

The V and J genes are TRBV6-1 and TRBJ1-5; 9 bases match TRBD1. The V segment lost 3 bases and the J segment 2 bases; nucleotides outside the gene matches: 2. This CDR3 comprises 15 residues. Germline lookup yields CDR1 MNHNS and CDR2 SASEGT. CDR3 amino acids: CASSEGQGRNQPQHF. DNA of the CDR3: TGTGCCAGCAGTGAGGGACAGGGTCGCAATCAGCCCCAGCATTTT.

The chain joins TRBV2 to TRBJ2-2, with 9 bases identical to TRBD1. The CDR3 runs to 15 residues. After removal of 11 bases from V and 6 bases from J, the junction contained 13 bases not matched to a gene. CDR1 SNHLY and CDR2 FYNNEI come from the germline V gene. DNA for the CDR3: TGTGCCGGACATGGGGGACAGGGTGTACCCGGGGAGCTGTTTTTT. Residues: CAGHGGQGVPGELFF.

V is TRBV6-2 or TRBV6-3 and J is TRBJ2-1, with TRBD2 matching over 7 bases. There are 15 residues in the CDR3. CDR1 is MNHEY, CDR2 SVGEGT, per germline. V shed 2 bases and J 6 bases; nucleotides not matched to a gene: 7. The chain's CDR3 is CASSYSRGGRNEQFF. DNA of the CDR3: TGTGCCAGCAGTTACAGTCGCGGGGGTCGCAATGAGCAGTTCTTC.

The rearrangement uses TRBV5-1 and TRBJ2-3; 12 bases align to TRBD2. The V and J ends lost 0 bases and 2 bases, in that order; junction bases with no gene match: 4. This CDR3 spans 17 amino acids. Germline CDR1 and CDR2: SGHRS and YFSETQ. CDR3 coding DNA: TGCGCCAGCAGCTTGGGACTAGCGGGGGCAACCACAGATACGCAGTATTTT. Translated, it gives CASSLGLAGATTDTQYF.

V is TRBV2 and J is TRBJ1-5; D may be TRBD1 (5 bases). Trimming removed 6 bases at V and 3 bases at J, with 12 bases between. The CDR3 spans 14 residues. In germline, CDR1 is SNHLY, CDR2 FYNNEI. CDR3: CASSKTETNQPQHF. In DNA form, the CDR3 reads TGTGCCAGCAGCAAGACAGAGACCAATCAGCCCCAGCATTTT. Full variable domain (outside the CDR3, taken from reference TRBV2 and TRBJ1-5): EPEVTQTPSHQVTQMGQEVILRCVPISNHLYFYWYRQILGQKVEFLVSFYNNEISEKSEIFDDQFSVERPDGSNFTLKIRSTKLEDSAMYFCASSKTETNQPQHFGDGTRLSIL.

The chain joins TRBV19 to TRBJ1-1; a possible D gene is TRBD1 (5 bases). This CDR3 comprises 14 residues. Germline V gives CDR1 LNHDA, CDR2 SQIVND (reference sequence). The V end lost 7 bases, the J end lost 0 bases, and 12 bases lay between the germline ends. CDR3: CASMPTVMNTEAFF. In DNA form, the CDR3 reads TGTGCCAGTATGCCGACAGTTATGAACACTGAAGCTTTCTTT. The variable domain in full, with the rest retrieved from reference TRBV19 and TRBJ1-1, is DGGITQSPKYLFRKEGQNVTLSCEQNLNHDAMYWYRQDPGQGLRLIYYSQIVNDFQKGDIAEGYSVSREKKESFPLTVTSAQKNPTAFYLCASMPTVMNTEAFFGQGTRLTVV.

V usage is TRBV27 and J usage is TRBJ1-2; TRBD1 might be the D (6 bases). Trimming took off 4 bases at V and 1 base at J, with 13 bases between the two ends. The CDR3 extends over 15 amino acids. CDR1 is MNHEY, CDR2 SMNVEV, per germline (reference sequence). This CDR3 is CASSSPGQSNYGYTF. The CDR3 DNA reads TGTGCCAGCAGTTCCCCCGGACAGAGTAACTATGGCTACACCTTC.

This clone showed up just a few times. The chain employs TRBV4-1 and TRBJ2-7, with D tentatively TRBD1 (6 bases). The V end was cut by 0 bases, the J end by 2 bases, with 17 bases between. This CDR3 region has 17 residues. Germline-derived CDR1 and CDR2 are MGHRA and YSYEKL. CDR3 loop: CASSQDSGKGVPYEQYF. The CDR3 DNA reads as TGCGCCAGCAGCCAAGATTCTGGGAAGGGGGTGCCCTACGAGCAGTACTTC.

This chain uses TRBV2 with TRBJ2-7, with D uncertain. Trimming removed 4 bases from V and 1 base from J, with 14 bases in between. The germline gives CDR1 SNHLY, CDR2 FYNNEI. The CDR3 totals 15 residues. The CDR3, as DNA: TGTGCCAGCAGTGCGGGTTCGACGATTTCCTACGAGCAGTACTTC. Its translation: CASSAGSTISYEQYF.

The V call is TRBV7-9, the J call TRBJ1-2, with TRBD1 matching over 9 bases. Trimming cost V 3 bases and J 6 bases; bases outside gene matches: 8. The CDR3 is 15 residues long. Germline assignment: CDR1 SEHNR and CDR2 FQNEAQ (reference sequence). CDR3 loop: CASSFLTGTGHGYTF. The CDR3 DNA reads as TGTGCCAGCAGCTTTCTCACCGGGACAGGGCATGGCTACACCTTC.

The chain carries TRBV11-2 and TRBJ1-2; D remains unclear. There are 13 residues in the CDR3. V dropped 5 bases and J dropped 5 bases, with 12 bases sitting between them. Germline CDR1 reads SGHAT; CDR2 reads FQNNGV. The CDR3 region has the DNA TGTGCCAGCAGCCCCCGCTCGGGGTATGGCTACACCTTC. Translated: CASSPRSGYGYTF.